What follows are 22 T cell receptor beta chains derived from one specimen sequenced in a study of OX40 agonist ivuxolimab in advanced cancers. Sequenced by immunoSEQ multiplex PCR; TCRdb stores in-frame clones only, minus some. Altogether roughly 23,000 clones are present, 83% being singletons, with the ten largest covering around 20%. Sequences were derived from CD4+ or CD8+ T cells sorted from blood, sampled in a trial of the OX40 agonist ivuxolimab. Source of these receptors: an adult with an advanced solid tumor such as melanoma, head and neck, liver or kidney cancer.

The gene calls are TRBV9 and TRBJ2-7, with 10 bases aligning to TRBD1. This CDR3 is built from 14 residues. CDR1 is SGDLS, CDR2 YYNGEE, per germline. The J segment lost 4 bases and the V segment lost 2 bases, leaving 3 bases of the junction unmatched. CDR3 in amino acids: CASSVGTGVYEQYF. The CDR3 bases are TGTGCCAGCAGCGTCGGGACAGGGGTGTACGAGCAGTACTTC.

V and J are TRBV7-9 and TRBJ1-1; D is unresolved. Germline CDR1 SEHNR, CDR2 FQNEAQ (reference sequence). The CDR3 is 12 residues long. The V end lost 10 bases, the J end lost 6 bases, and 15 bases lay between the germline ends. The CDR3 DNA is TGTGCCACCGGAGGGAACGAGGCTGAAGCTTTCTTT. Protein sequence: CATGGNEAEAFF.

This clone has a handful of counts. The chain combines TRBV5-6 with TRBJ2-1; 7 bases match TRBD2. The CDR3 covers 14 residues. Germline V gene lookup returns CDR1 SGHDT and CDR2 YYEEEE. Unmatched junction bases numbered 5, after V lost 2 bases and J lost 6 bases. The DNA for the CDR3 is TGTGCCAGCAGCTTAGGACTAGGAGTCAATGAGCAGTTCTTC. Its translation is CASSLGLGVNEQFF.

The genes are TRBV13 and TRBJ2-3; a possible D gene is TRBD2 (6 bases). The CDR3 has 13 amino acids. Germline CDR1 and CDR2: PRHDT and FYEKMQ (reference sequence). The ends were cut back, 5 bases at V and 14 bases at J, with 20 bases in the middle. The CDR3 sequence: CASSPEGAQRPYF. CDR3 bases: TGTGCCAGCAGCCCGGAGGGCGCTCAACGCCCGTATTTT.

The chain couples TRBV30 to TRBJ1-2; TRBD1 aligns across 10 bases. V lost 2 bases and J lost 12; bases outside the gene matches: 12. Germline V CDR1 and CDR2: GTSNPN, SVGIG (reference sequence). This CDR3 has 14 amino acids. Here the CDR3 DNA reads TGTGCCTGGAGTCCAGACAGGGGGCCCCTTTGGCACACCTTC. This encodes CAWSPDRGPLWHTF.

The CDR3 is CASSRGEASPLHF. The CDR3 region has the DNA TGTGCCAGCAGCAGGGGGGAGGCTTCACCCCTCCACTTT. The chain combines TRBV28 with TRBJ1-6; 7 bases agree with TRBD1. V was clipped by 6 bases and J by 9 bases; unmatched bases: 5. This CDR3 is 13 amino acids long. Germline V gene data show CDR1 as MDHEN and CDR2 as SYDVKM.

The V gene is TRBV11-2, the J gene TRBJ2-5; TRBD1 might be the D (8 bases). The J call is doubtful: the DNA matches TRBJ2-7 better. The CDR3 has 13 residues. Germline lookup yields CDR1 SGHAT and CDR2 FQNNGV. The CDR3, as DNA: TGTGCCAGCAACCGACAGGGGAGGGGCGAGCAGTACTTC. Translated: CASNRQGRGEQYF.

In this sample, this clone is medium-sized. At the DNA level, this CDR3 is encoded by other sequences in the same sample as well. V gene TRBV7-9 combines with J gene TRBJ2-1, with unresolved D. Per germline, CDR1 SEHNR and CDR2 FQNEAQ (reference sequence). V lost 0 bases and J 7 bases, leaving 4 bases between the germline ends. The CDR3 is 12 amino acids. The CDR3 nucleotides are TGTGCCAGCAGCTTAGCTGCAAATGAGCAGTTCTTC. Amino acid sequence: CASSLAANEQFF.

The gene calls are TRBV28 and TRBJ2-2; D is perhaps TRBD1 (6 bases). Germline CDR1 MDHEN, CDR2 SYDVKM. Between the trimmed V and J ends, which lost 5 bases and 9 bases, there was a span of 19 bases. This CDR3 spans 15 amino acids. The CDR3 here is CASSLPGHLSRELFF. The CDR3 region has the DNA TGTGCCAGCAGTCTTCCGGGACACCTCTCGAGGGAGCTGTTTTTT.

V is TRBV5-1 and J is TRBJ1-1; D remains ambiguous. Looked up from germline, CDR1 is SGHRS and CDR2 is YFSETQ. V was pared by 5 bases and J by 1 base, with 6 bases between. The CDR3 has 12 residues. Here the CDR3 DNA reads TGCGCCAGCAGAAATCCGAACACTGAAGCTTTCTTT. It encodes CASRNPNTEAFF. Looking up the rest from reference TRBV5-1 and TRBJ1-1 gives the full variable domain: KAGVTQTPRYLIKTRGQQVTLSCSPISGHRSVSWYQQTPGQGLQFLFEYFSETQRNKGNFPGRFSGRQFSNSRSEMNVSTLELGDSALYLCASRNPNTEAFFGQGTRLTVV.

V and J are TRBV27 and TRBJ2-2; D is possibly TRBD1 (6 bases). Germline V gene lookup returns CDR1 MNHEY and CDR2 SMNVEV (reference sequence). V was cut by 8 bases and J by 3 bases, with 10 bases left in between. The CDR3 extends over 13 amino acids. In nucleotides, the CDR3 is TGTGCCAGCCAGGGGTCGGACACCGGGGAGCTGTTTTTT. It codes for CASQGSDTGELFF.

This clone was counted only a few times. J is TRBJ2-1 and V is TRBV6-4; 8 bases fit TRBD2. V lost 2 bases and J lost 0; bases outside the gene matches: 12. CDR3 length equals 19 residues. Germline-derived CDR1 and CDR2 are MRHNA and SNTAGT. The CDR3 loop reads CASSDTPGGGAGSYNEQFF. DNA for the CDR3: TGTGCCAGCAGTGACACTCCCGGGGGGGGTGCCGGCTCCTACAATGAGCAGTTCTTC.

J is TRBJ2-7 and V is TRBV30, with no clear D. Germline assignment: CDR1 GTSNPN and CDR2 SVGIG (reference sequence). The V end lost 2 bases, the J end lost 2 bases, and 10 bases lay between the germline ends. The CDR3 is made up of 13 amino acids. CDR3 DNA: TGTGCCTGGAGTTCCCAATTAACCTACGAGCAGTACTTC. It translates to CAWSSQLTYEQYF.

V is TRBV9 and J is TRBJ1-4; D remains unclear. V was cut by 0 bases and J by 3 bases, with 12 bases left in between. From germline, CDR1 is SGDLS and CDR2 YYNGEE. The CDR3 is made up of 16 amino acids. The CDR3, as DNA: TGTGCCAGCAGCGTAGATCTCGGGAGTGCTAATGAAAAACTGTTTTTT. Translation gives CASSVDLGSANEKLFF.

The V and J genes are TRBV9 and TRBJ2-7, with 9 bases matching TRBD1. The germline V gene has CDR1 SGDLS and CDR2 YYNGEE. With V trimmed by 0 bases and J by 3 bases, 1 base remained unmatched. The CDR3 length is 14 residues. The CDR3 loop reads CASSVEGQGYEQYF. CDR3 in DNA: TGTGCCAGCAGCGTAGAGGGACAGGGCTACGAGCAGTACTTC. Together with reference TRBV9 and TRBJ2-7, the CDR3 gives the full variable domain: DSGVTQTPKHLITATGQRVTLRCSPRSGDLSVYWYQQSLDQGLQFLIQYYNGEERAKGNILERFSAQQFPDLHSELNLSSLELGDSALYFCASSVEGQGYEQYFGPGTRLTVT.

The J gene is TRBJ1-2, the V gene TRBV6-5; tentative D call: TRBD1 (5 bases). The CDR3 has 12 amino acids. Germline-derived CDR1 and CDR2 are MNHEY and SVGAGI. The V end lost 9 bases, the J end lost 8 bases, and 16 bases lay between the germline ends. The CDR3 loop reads CASSLGGAGYTF. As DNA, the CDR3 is TGTGCCAGTTCACTGGGGGGTGCCGGCTACACCTTC.

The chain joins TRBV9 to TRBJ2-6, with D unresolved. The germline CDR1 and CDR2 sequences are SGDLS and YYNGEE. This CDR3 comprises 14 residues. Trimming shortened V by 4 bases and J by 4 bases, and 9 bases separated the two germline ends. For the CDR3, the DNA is TGTGCCAGCAGCCCCACGGGCGGGGCCAACGTCCTGACTTTC. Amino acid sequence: CASSPTGGANVLTF. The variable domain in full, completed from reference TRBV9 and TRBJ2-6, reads DSGVTQTPKHLITATGQRVTLRCSPRSGDLSVYWYQQSLDQGLQFLIQYYNGEERAKGNILERFSAQQFPDLHSELNLSSLELGDSALYFCASSPTGGANVLTFGAGSRLTVL.

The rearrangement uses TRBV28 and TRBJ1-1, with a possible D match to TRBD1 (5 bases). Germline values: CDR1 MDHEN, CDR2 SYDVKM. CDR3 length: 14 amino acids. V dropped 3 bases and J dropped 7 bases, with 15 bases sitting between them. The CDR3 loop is CASSFQGSTFEAFF. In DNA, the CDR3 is TGTGCCAGCAGTTTCCAGGGATCGACGTTTGAAGCTTTCTTT.

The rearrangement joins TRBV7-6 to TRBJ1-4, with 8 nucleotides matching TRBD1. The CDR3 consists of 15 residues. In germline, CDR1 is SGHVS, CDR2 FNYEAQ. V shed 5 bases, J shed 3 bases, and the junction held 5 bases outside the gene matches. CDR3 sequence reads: CASSTGTGPNEKLFF. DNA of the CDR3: TGTGCCAGCAGCACCGGGACAGGACCTAATGAAAAACTGTTTTTT.

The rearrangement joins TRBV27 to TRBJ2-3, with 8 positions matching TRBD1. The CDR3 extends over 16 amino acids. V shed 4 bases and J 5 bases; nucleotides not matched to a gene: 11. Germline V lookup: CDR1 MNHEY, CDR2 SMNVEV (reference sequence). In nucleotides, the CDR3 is TGTGCCAGCAGTTGGACAGGGCCCGGTGGTATAGATACGCAGTATTTT. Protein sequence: CASSWTGPGGIDTQYF.

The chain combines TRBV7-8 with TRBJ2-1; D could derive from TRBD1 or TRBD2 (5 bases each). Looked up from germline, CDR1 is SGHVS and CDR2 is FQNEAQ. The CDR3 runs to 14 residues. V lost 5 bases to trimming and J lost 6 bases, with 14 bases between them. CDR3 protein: CASSGGLLGNEQFF. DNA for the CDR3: TGTGCCAGCAGCGGGGGTCTCCTGGGCAATGAGCAGTTCTTC.

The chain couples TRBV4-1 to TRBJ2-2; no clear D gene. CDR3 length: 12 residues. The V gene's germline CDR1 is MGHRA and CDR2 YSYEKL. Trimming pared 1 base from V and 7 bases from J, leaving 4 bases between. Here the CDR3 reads CASSQGGGELFF. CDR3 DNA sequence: TGCGCCAGCAGCCAAGGAGGCGGGGAGCTGTTTTTT.